A selection of T cell receptor beta chains follows, all from one sample in a study of CD8 T cells in ankylosing spondylitis. TCRdb independently ran MiXCR on the 5' RACE reads; one entry per CDR3 protein. The sample has about 220,000 distinct CDR3 sequences; around a quarter are singletons. Source material: blood, either unsorted or a sorted T cell fraction (not recorded which). These receptors all stem from a male donor with ankylosing spondylitis or in good health (not recorded which). Both conserved end residues are part of each CDR3. A D gene is named only where the DNA matches it firmly. Clone size is stated in some rows and not others, as once, few, many or a class when expanded.

clone_size: many
v_call: TRBV6-1
d_call: TRBD2
j_call: TRBJ2-7
cdr3_nt: TGTGCCAGCAGCACTCCCGCTAGCGGGGGCTTCTCCTACGAGCAGTACTTC
cdr3_aa: CASSTPASGGFSYEQYF

clone_size: many
v_call: TRBV9
d_call: NA
j_call: TRBJ2-1
cdr3_nt: TGTGCCAGCAGCGTTGGTGCGGGACCCACCTCCTACAATGAGCAGTTCTTC
cdr3_aa: CASSVGAGPTSYNEQFF

clone_size: few
v_call: TRBV4-1
d_call: NA
j_call: TRBJ2-7
cdr3_nt: TGCGCCAGCAGCCAAGAAGTCCTATCCTACGAGCAGTACTTC
cdr3_aa: CASSQEVLSYEQYF

clone_size: many
v_call: TRBV5-1
d_call: TRBD2
j_call: TRBJ2-5
cdr3_nt: TGCGCCAGCAGCTCAGCGGGAGTTGCGGAGACCCAGTACTTC
cdr3_aa: CASSSAGVAETQYF

clone_size: many
v_call: TRBV3-1
d_call: TRBD1
j_call: TRBJ2-2
cdr3_nt: TGTGCCAGCAGCCACTACCCAGGGGGCGCGGACACCGGGGAGCTGTTTTTT
cdr3_aa: CASSHYPGGADTGELFF

clone_size: many
v_call: TRBV3-1
d_call: TRBD1
j_call: TRBJ1-1
cdr3_nt: TGTGCCAGCAGCCAAGTATACAGGGGGCCTACTGAAGCTTTCTTT
cdr3_aa: CASSQVYRGPTEAFF

clone_size: NA
v_call: TRBV29-1
d_call: NA
j_call: TRBJ1-2
cdr3_nt: TGCAGCGTTGCAGGGTTAGGCTACACCTTC
cdr3_aa: CSVAGLGYTF

clone_size: many
v_call: TRBV29-1
d_call: TRBD1
j_call: TRBJ2-7
cdr3_nt: TGCAGCGTTGTGGGGGACAGGGACCACTACGAGCAGTACTTC
cdr3_aa: CSVVGDRDHYEQYF

clone_size: NA
v_call: TRBV7-3
d_call: TRBD2
j_call: TRBJ2-1
cdr3_nt: TGTGCCAGCAGCTTTGGCGGGAGGGCTTACAATGAGCAGTTCTTC
cdr3_aa: CASSFGGRAYNEQFF

clone_size: many
v_call: TRBV7-2
d_call: NA
j_call: TRBJ1-6
cdr3_nt: TGTGCCAGCAGCTTAGAAAGAAATTCACCCCTCCACTTT
cdr3_aa: CASSLERNSPLHF

clone_size: NA
v_call: TRBV24-1
d_call: TRBD1
j_call: TRBJ2-1
cdr3_nt: TGTGCCACCAGTGACCCTGGACAGGGAGGCTACAATGAGCAGTTCTTC
cdr3_aa: CATSDPGQGGYNEQFF

clone_size: many
v_call: TRBV29-1
d_call: NA
j_call: TRBJ1-1
cdr3_nt: TGCAGCGTTGAAGATCTTAATTACCCCAGCGGGGGGAACACTGAAGCTTTCTTT
cdr3_aa: CSVEDLNYPSGGNTEAFF

clone_size: NA
v_call: TRBV24-1
d_call: TRBD2
j_call: TRBJ2-7
cdr3_nt: TGTGCCATCCCTACCGGGACTAGCGTCGAGCAGTACTTC
cdr3_aa: CAIPTGTSVEQYF

clone_size: many
v_call: TRBV7-8
d_call: NA
j_call: TRBJ2-5
cdr3_nt: TGTGCCAGCATCGGGGAGACCCAGTACTTC
cdr3_aa: CASIGETQYF

clone_size: NA
v_call: TRBV14
d_call: NA
j_call: TRBJ2-5
cdr3_nt: TGTGCCAGCAGCCAAGCTGGTAGCGGTATTCGGGAGACCCAGTACTTC
cdr3_aa: CASSQAGSGIRETQYF

clone_size: NA
v_call: TRBV29-1
d_call: NA
j_call: TRBJ1-1
cdr3_nt: TGCAGCGTTGACGGGGCTGGGCTATACACTGAAGCTTTCTTT
cdr3_aa: CSVDGAGLYTEAFF

clone_size: few
v_call: TRBV5-1
d_call: NA
j_call: TRBJ2-2
cdr3_nt: TGCGCCAGCAGCCCGGACGGAAACACCGGGGAGCTGTTTTTT
cdr3_aa: CASSPDGNTGELFF

clone_size: many
v_call: TRBV7-8
d_call: NA
j_call: TRBJ2-1
cdr3_nt: TGTGCCAGCAGCTTAGGGGCTAGCCGCTACAATGAGCAGTTCTTC
cdr3_aa: CASSLGASRYNEQFF

clone_size: NA
v_call: TRBV5-1
d_call: NA
j_call: TRBJ2-1
cdr3_nt: TGCGCCAGCAGCTTGGGGGCAGAATACAATGAGCAGTTCTTC
cdr3_aa: CASSLGAEYNEQFF

clone_size: many
v_call: TRBV9
d_call: TRBD2
j_call: TRBJ2-7
cdr3_nt: TGTGCCAGCAGCTGTGGGAGGGGTAGGTGCGAGCAGTACTTC
cdr3_aa: CASSCGRGRCEQYF

clone_size: many
v_call: TRBV20-1
d_call: TRBD1
j_call: TRBJ2-3
cdr3_nt: TGCAGTGCTAGAGGAGGGACAGGGTTGAATACGCAGTATTTT
cdr3_aa: CSARGGTGLNTQYF

clone_size: few
v_call: TRBV12-3/TRBV12-4
d_call: NA
j_call: TRBJ1-4
cdr3_nt: TGTGCCAGCCAGTGGGGGGCTAATGAAAAACTGTTTTTT
cdr3_aa: CASQWGANEKLFF